This is a list of T cell receptor beta chains from one sample in a study of Ad26.COV2.S vaccination and SARS-CoV-2 variants. TCRdb keeps only in-frame clones here, not all; method: immunoSEQ multiplex PCR. The sample yields around 340,000 clones, approximately 90% seen once. Sequenced material: peripheral blood, taken in a trial of Ad26.COV2.S vaccine versus placebo. The receptors were sampled from a person between 18 and 65 years old who received the Ad26.COV2.S COVID-19 vaccine or a placebo. CDR3s leave out the opening cysteine and the closing phenylalanine or tryptophan. D genes are given only for firm matches.

D: NA; V: TRBV2; length: 12; CDR3: ATTTGRLDTEAF
D: TRBD2; V: TRBV7-9; length: 14; CDR3: ASRPTSGSRAGELF
D: TRBD1; V: TRBV11-2; length: 13; CDR3: ASSLDRASNEKLF
D: TRBD2; V: TRBV14; length: 14; CDR3: ASSLGLAGWSDTQY
D: NA; V: TRBV6-2/TRBV6-3; length: 13; CDR3: ASSYVRQVGEKLF
D: NA; V: TRBV5-4; length: 10; CDR3: ASSLGLNEQY
D: NA; V: TRBV2; length: 15; CDR3: ASSGRQASSYNSPLH
D: NA; V: TRBV4-1; length: 13; CDR3: ASSQDVPGNTEAF
D: TRBD2; V: TRBV6-2/TRBV6-3; length: 17; CDR3: ASSYPDSIAGGFYNEQF
D: NA; V: TRBV5-4; length: 14; CDR3: ASSLEGRVGANVLT
D: NA; V: TRBV5-1; length: 16; CDR3: ASSRSSIDSVLNYEQY
D: NA; V: TRBV27; length: 13; CDR3: ASSFGGGFNQPQH
D: NA; V: TRBV6-4; length: 12; CDR3: ASSDSGEGRELF
D: NA; V: TRBV6-4; length: 13; CDR3: ASSVGAPGLTEAF
D: NA; V: TRBV7-2; length: 12; CDR3: ASSYRRGHYEQY
D: NA; V: TRBV5-1; length: 14; CDR3: ASSLEGSSGANVLT
D: NA; V: TRBV27; length: 12; CDR3: ASSLSGLTDTQY
D: NA; V: TRBV11-1; length: 11; CDR3: ASSLRAPYEQY